A selection of T cell receptor beta chains follows, all from one sample in a study of cytomegalovirus exposure and HLA in healthy donors. This table comes from immunoSEQ multiplex PCR, and its TCRdb copy is limited to in-frame clones, with some not included. Among 37,000 or so clones listed, approximately 80% were seen once. Material for sequencing was PBMCs. The receptors shown here come from a woman between 35 and 50 years old in good health and CMV-seronegative. Both conserved end residues are part of each CDR3. Each record gives: J gene, V gene, CDR3 protein.

TRBJ2-1 TRBV5-1 CASSLGSAYNEQFF
TRBJ2-1 TRBV18 CASSLGQDRYNEQFF
TRBJ2-5 TRBV7-9 CASSLTNRGGETQYF
TRBJ1-1 TRBV18 CASSEGQPEAFF
TRBJ2-7 TRBV15 CATSKGQVEDEQYF
TRBJ1-1 TRBV28 CASSFAGTEAFF
TRBJ2-2 TRBV7-2 CASSLVYSGTGELFF
TRBJ2-3 TRBV6-5 CASRTGTGFRDTQYF
TRBJ1-4 TRBV27 CASRRGTGGEKLFF
TRBJ2-7 TRBV18 CASSPGAGPDSYEQYF
TRBJ1-6 TRBV6-5 CASSYSSGRNSPLHF
TRBJ2-3 TRBV5-8 CASSLGQSDTQYF
TRBJ2-5 TRBV2 CASGTSEQETQYF
TRBJ1-1 TRBV7-9 CASSQREWNTEAFF
TRBJ1-6 TRBV4-3 CASSQGTGANSPLHF
TRBJ2-5 TRBV20-1 CSATLRETQYF
TRBJ2-1 TRBV4-3 CASSQDERGGFDEQFF
TRBJ2-5 TRBV2 CASSGGLGTIQETQYF
TRBJ1-2 TRBV9 CASSVGGGGTGRNGYTF
TRBJ2-2 TRBV10-1 CASKGTESATGELFF
TRBJ1-5 TRBV15 CATSRDLTGFNQPQHF
TRBJ1-2 TRBV5-1 CASSSTGFYGYTF
TRBJ2-7 TRBV5-5 CASTLPGVAGGTYEQYF
TRBJ1-2 TRBV25-1 CASSGDIKGYTF
TRBJ1-1 TRBV7-7 CASSFLSRGRAFF
TRBJ2-7 TRBV27 CASTPRGASGYEQYF